This T cell receptor beta chain derives from a study of T cells after posttransplantation cyclophosphamide. Overall study findings and caveats: Donor-recipient repertoire similarity was low at 1-2 months, rising over year one. Tissue-infiltrating T cells from skin or gut overlapped little with blood T cells. Recipient CMV seropositivity and CMV reactivation strongly tracked TRB clonality.

Repertoires were generated with immunoSEQ multiplex PCR, while TCRdb's copy carries only in-frame clones and drops some. The table records around 17,000 clones, approximately 80% of them present only once. As for this clone: Antigen specificity is unknown.

Controls had myeloablative marrow grafts with methotrexate and calcineurin inhibitor, sampled at 1 year. Deletions cut 5 bases from V and 5 bases from J, with 30 bases between. Germline values: CDR1 KGHSH, CDR2 LQKENI. The CDR3 contains 19 residues. The source material was PBMCs, sampled around 64 weeks after allogeneic stem cell transplant with calcineurin inhibitor and methotrexate. The source of this sequence is a young adult male patient who received an allogeneic stem cell transplant from an unrelated donor, was CMV-positive, and had acute and chronic GVHD. The graft donor may be the source of some T cells. The gene calls are TRBV18 and TRBJ2-5; tentative D call: TRBD2 (7 bases). The CDR3: CASSKQSPLAERGGETQYF. Here the CDR3 DNA reads TGTGCCAGCTCAAAACAGAGTCCCCTAGCGGAAAGAGGGGGGGAGACCCAGTACTTC.